The text below deals with one T cell receptor (beta chain). Its specificity is not known. This CDR3 has 15 amino acids. Germline-derived CDR1 and CDR2 are LNHDA and SQIVND (reference sequence). V was cut by 4 bases and J by 5 bases, with 17 bases left in between. Assay: immunoSEQ multiplex PCR; the TCRdb copy retains only in-frame clones and omits some. The repertoire holds 60,000 to 70,000 clones, with roughly 76% as singletons. The sort gate was single viable CD3+CD4+CD8-CD45RO+ cells for memory CD4+ T cells. This sample is part of a study of memory CD4+ T cells and cytomegalovirus serostatus. For the study at large: Donors were healthy Belgian adults, 10 or so CMV seropositive and roughly 25 seronegative.

Points from the study as a whole: Repertoires predicted CMV serostatus with median bootstrapped AUC of about 0.96.

The sample was memory CD4+ T cells from blood. This TCR was sampled from an adult in good health and CMV-seropositive. The V and J genes are TRBV19 and TRBJ1-2; weak D call: TRBD1 (5 bases). CDR3 sequence: CASSTPLGTFYGYTF. DNA of the CDR3: TGTGCCAGTAGTACGCCGTTGGGGACCTTTTATGGCTACACCTTC.